The 27 T cell receptor beta chains below were found in one sample sequenced in a study of T cells expressing NK-cell markers. Reprocessing the 5' RACE reads, TCRdb reports a single entry for every CDR3 protein and omits DNA. This repertoire comprises a few hundred thousand distinct CDR3 sequences; its ten largest clones make up around 4.9%. Sequencing was carried out using blood T cells: a sorted CD56 or NKG2C T cell subset, CD4+ or CD8+ T cells, or bulk PBMC T cells (not recorded which). These receptors all come from a man aged 18-75 years in good health.

The chain joins TRBV7-8 to TRBJ2-7; TCRdb selects TRBD2, and the lack of DNA leaves this call unchecked. CDR3 size: 16 residues. CDR1 SGHVS and CDR2 FQNEAQ come from the germline V gene. The CDR3 here is CASSATRGTSGYEQYF.

J is TRBJ2-7 and V is TRBV20-1; TCRdb's D call, TRBD2, is unchecked because there is no DNA. The CDR3 contains 13 residues. CDR1 DFQATT and CDR2 SNEGSKA come from the germline V gene (reference sequence). The CDR3 spells CSARGQGYGEQYF.

The chain uses TRBV20-1 and TRBJ2-3; the D call of TRBD1 rests on TCRdb alone, since no DNA is present to check it. CDR3 length equals 13 residues. The germline CDR1 and CDR2 sequences are DFQATT and SNEGSKA (reference sequence). CDR3 sequence: CSASWGHTDTQYF.

The chain recombines TRBV7-6 with TRBJ1-1; no DNA is available, so the TRBD1 call from TCRdb remains unchecked. In germline, CDR1 is SGHVS, CDR2 FNYEAQ. The CDR3 runs 15 residues. The CDR3 is CASSLARGVNTEAFF.

The rearrangement links TRBV6-5 to TRBJ1-2; TCRdb designates TRBD1, a call that cannot be tested without DNA. CDR3 length: 17 amino acids. The germline V gene has CDR1 MNHEY and CDR2 SVGAGI. The CDR3 protein is CASSYMWETGGYYGYTF.

The chain uses TRBV7-9 and TRBJ2-3; TCRdb proposes TRBD1, but this gene call is untestable without DNA. This CDR3 comprises 16 residues. CDR1 is SEHNR and CDR2 is FQNEAQ in the germline V gene (reference sequence). The CDR3: CASSPGTKGRTDTQYF.

The chain has TRBV14 and TRBJ1-1; checking the TCRdb D call of TRBD1 is not possible without DNA. This CDR3 spans 16 amino acids. Germline lookup yields CDR1 SGHDN and CDR2 FVKESK. The CDR3 sequence: CASSQRTGSGNTEAFF. The full variable domain, with the rest looked up from reference TRBV14 and TRBJ1-1, is EAGVTQFPSHSVIEKGQTVTLRCDPISGHDNLYWYRRVMGKEIKFLLHFVKESKQDESGMPNNRFLAERTGGTYSTLKVQPAELEDSGVYFCASSQRTGSGNTEAFFGQGTRLTVV.

The V call is TRBV5-5, the J call TRBJ2-3; TCRdb indicates TRBD1, and absent DNA this call remains unverified. Germline V gene data show CDR1 as SGHKS and CDR2 as YYEKEE (reference sequence). The CDR3 loop spans 17 amino acids. CDR3: CASSAYPGQDITDTQYF. Full variable domain (rest looked up from reference TRBV5-5 and TRBJ2-3): DAGVTQSPTHLIKTRGQQVTLRCSPISGHKSVSWYQQVLGQGPQFIFQYYEKEERGRGNFPDRFSARQFPNYSSELNVNALLLGDSALYLCASSAYPGQDITDTQYFGPGTRLTVL.

The chain links TRBV6-2 or TRBV6-3 to TRBJ2-7; lacking DNA, the TRBD1 call made by TCRdb goes unchecked. The length of the CDR3 is 13 residues. Looked up from germline, CDR1 is MNHEY and CDR2 is SVGEGT. This chain's CDR3 is CASSGTGGNEQYF.

The V call is TRBV20-1, the J call TRBJ2-2; the TCRdb call, TRBD1, lacks DNA for checking. CDR3 size: 15 residues. CDR1 and CDR2 (germline): DFQATT, SNEGSKA (reference sequence). CDR3 sequence reads: CSARGAGATDGELFF.

This chain links TRBV6-1 with TRBJ1-1; no DNA is available, so the TRBD1 call from TCRdb remains unchecked. This CDR3 contains 13 residues. Germline V gives CDR1 MNHNS, CDR2 SASEGT. The CDR3 is CASGGVGGTEAFF.

The chain links TRBV12-3 or TRBV12-4 to TRBJ1-1; absent DNA, TCRdb's TRBD1 call cannot be checked. CDR3 length: 17 amino acids. CDR3 region: CASSFSQGRSPGTEAFF.

The V and J genes are TRBV21-1 and TRBJ1-5; as DNA is missing, the TRBD1 call by TCRdb cannot be tested. TRBV21-1 is a recognized pseudogene. The CDR3 has 16 residues. The CDR3: CASSRRTGEKNQPQHF.

The rearrangement links TRBV2 to TRBJ2-7. CDR3 length equals 13 residues. CDR1 is SNHLY, CDR2 FYNNEI, per germline. The CDR3 sequence is CASSELSGHGQYF. Full variable domain (missing parts from reference TRBV2 and TRBJ2-7): EPEVTQTPSHQVTQMGQEVILRCVPISNHLYFYWYRQILGQKVEFLVSFYNNEISEKSEIFDDQFSVERPDGSNFTLKIRSTKLEDSAMYFCASSELSGHGQYFGPGTRLTVT.

The rearrangement uses TRBV20-1 and TRBJ2-7; TCRdb's D call, TRBD2, is unchecked because there is no DNA. The germline gives CDR1 DFQATT, CDR2 SNEGSKA (reference sequence). The CDR3 runs to 15 residues. The CDR3 sequence: CSARDGTSVVYEQYF.

The V gene is TRBV10-3, the J gene TRBJ2-5; TCRdb's D gene call, TRBD1, goes unchecked for lack of DNA. The CDR3 is 13 amino acids. The germline CDR1 and CDR2 sequences are ENHRY and SYGVKD. Here the CDR3 reads CAISVRGEETQYF.

V and J are TRBV4-2 and TRBJ1-5; lacking DNA, the TRBD1 call made by TCRdb goes unchecked. Per germline, CDR1 LGHNA and CDR2 YNFKEQ. This CDR3 comprises 15 residues. This chain's CDR3 is CASSHRQGDSQPQHF.

This sequence joins TRBV6-6 and TRBJ1-3; TCRdb's assignment of TRBD1 cannot be checked, as there is no DNA. The CDR3 covers 13 residues. Germline CDR1 reads MNHNY; CDR2 reads SVGAGI (reference sequence). This CDR3 reads CASTTPTGNTIYF.

V is TRBV11-2 and J is TRBJ2-5. In germline, CDR1 is SGHAT, CDR2 FQNNGV. The CDR3 has 15 amino acids. CDR3 sequence: CASAARGYNQETQYF.

The rearrangement links TRBV6-1 to TRBJ2-2; TCRdb lists TRBD1, though no DNA is available to test this call. Germline loops: CDR1 MNHNS, CDR2 SASEGT. The CDR3 length is 16 residues. The CDR3 here is CASSERWDRPTGELFF.

This sequence joins TRBV21-1 and TRBJ2-5; TCRdb's D call of TRBD1 is untestable without DNA. TRBV21-1 corresponds to a pseudogene. The CDR3 totals 12 residues. The CDR3 sequence: CASVTGEETQYF.

V gene TRBV3-1 combines with J gene TRBJ1-1. CDR1 is LGHDT and CDR2 is YNNKEL in the germline V gene (reference sequence). This CDR3 spans 14 amino acids. CDR3 in amino acids: CASSRWEADTEAFF.

V is TRBV27 and J is TRBJ2-1; TCRdb's D gene call, TRBD1, goes unchecked for lack of DNA. The CDR3 consists of 19 residues. Germline CDR1 MNHEY, CDR2 SMNVEV (reference sequence). CDR3 residues: CASTIIGGGRDRRGDEQFF.

The chain recombines TRBV29-1 with TRBJ2-3; TCRdb gives TRBD2 as the D gene, but with no DNA this cannot be confirmed. In germline, CDR1 is SQVTM, CDR2 ANQGSEA. The CDR3 covers 12 residues. The chain's CDR3 is CSVEDGSRVQYF.

The chain combines TRBV7-8 with TRBJ2-7; the TCRdb D gene call, TRBD2, has no DNA to confirm it. CDR3 size: 17 residues. Germline V CDR1 and CDR2: SGHVS, FQNEAQ. The CDR3 loop is CASSYLAGGPSSYEQYF.

V and J are TRBV3-1 and TRBJ2-7; TCRdb's D call of TRBD2 is untestable without DNA. The CDR3 is 14 amino acids. CDR1 LGHDT and CDR2 YNNKEL come from the germline V gene (reference sequence). This chain's CDR3 is CASSQGIATYEQYF.

V is TRBV9 and J is TRBJ2-5; absent DNA, TCRdb's TRBD1 call cannot be checked. The CDR3 spans 15 residues. Germline assignment: CDR1 SGDLS and CDR2 YYNGEE. This CDR3 reads CASNSGQSPLETQYF.